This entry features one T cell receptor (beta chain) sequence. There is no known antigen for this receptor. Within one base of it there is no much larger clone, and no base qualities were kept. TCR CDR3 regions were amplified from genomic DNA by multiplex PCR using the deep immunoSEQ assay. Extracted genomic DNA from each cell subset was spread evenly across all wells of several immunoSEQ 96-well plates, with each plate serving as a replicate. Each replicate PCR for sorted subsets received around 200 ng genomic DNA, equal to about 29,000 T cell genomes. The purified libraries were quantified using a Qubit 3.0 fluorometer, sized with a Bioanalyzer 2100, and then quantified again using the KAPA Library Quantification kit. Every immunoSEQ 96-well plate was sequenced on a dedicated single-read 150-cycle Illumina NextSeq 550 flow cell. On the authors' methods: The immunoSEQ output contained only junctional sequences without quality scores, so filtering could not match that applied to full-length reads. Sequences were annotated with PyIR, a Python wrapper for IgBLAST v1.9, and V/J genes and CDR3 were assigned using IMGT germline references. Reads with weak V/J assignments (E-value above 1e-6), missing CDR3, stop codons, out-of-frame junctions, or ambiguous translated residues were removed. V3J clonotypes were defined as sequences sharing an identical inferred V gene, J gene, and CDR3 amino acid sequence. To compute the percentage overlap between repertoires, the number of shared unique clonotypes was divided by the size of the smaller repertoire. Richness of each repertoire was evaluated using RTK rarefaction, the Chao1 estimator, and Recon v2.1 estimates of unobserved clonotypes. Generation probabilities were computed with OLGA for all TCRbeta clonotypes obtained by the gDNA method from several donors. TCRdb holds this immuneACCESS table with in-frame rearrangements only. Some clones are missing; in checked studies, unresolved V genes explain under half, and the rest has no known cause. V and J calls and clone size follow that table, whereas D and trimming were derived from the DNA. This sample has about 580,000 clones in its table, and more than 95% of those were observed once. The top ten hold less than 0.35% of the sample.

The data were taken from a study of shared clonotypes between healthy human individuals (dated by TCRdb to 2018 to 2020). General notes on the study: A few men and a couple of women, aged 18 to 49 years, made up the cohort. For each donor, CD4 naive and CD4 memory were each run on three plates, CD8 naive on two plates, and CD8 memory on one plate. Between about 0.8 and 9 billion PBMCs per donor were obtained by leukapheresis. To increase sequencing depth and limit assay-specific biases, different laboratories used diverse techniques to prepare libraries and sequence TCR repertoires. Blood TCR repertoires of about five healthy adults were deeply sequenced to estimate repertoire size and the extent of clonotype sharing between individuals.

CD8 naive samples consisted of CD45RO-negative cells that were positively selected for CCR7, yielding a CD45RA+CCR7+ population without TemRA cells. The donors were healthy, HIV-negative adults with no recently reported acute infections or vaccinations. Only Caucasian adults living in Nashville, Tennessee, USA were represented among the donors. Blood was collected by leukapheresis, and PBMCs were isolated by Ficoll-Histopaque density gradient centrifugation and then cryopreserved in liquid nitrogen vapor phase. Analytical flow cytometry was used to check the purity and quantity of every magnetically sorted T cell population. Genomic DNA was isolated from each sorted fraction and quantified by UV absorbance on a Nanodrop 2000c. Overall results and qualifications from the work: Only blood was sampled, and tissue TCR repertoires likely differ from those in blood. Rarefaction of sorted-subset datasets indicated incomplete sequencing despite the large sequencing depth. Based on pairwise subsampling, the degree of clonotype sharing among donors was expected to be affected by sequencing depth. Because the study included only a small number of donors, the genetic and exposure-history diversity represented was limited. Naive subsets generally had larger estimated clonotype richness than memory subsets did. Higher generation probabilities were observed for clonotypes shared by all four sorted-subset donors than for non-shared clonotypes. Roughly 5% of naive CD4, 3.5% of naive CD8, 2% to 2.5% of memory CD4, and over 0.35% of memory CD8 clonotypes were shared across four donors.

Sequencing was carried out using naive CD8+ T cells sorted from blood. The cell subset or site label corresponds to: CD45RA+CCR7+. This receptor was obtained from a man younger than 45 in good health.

The sequence in DNA is TGTGCCAGCAGCGTAGCCCAGGGGGGCCGATACGAGCAGTACTTC. Its translation is CASSVAQGGRYEQYF. The chain links TRBV9 with TRBJ2-7; TRBD1 is a weak D gene call, 7 bases matching. CDR1 and CDR2, per the germline V gene, are SGDLS and YYNGEE. CDR3 length: 15 amino acids, cysteine to phenylalanine. Only the CDR3 DNA is retained, 45 bases long and in frame from the first base. V is pared back by 0 bases and J by 4 bases, with 14 bases lying between the germline termini.